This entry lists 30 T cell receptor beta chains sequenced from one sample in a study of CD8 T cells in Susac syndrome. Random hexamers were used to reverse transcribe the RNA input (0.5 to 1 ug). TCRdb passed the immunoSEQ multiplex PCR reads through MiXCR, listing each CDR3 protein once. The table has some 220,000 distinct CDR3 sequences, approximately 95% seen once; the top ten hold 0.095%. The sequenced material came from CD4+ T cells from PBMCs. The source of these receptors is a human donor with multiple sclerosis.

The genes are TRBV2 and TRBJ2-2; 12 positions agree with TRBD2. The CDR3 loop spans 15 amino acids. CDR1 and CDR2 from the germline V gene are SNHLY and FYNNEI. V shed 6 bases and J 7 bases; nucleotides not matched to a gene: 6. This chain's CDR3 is CASSPSGGAVGELFF. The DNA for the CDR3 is TGTGCCAGCAGCCCTAGCGGGGGGGCCGTCGGGGAGCTGTTTTTT.

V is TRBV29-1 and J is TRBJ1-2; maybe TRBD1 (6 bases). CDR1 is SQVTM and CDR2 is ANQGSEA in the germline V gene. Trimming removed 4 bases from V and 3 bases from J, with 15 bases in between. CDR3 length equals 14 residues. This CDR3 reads CSVGVGQPYYGYTF. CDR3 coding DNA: TGCAGCGTTGGGGTAGGACAGCCGTACTATGGCTACACCTTC. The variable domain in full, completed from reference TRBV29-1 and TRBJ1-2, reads SAVISQKPSRDICQRGTSLTIQCQVDSQVTMMFWYRQQPGQSLTLIATANQGSEATYESGFVIDKFPISRPNLTFSTLTVSNMSPEDSSIYLCSVGVGQPYYGYTFGSGTRLTVV.

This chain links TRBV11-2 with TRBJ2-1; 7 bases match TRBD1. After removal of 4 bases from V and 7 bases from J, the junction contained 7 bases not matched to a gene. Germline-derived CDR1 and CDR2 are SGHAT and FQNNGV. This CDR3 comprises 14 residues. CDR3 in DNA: TGTGCCAGCAGCTCCTGGACAGGCAAAAATGAGCAGTTCTTC. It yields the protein CASSSWTGKNEQFF.

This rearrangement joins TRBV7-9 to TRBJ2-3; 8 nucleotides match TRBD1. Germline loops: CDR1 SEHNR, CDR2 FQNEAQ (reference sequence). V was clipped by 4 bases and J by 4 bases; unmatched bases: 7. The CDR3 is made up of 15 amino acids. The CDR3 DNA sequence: TGTGCCAGCAGCTCAACAGGGGGTAGGGCAGATACGCAGTATTTT. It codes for CASSSTGGRADTQYF.

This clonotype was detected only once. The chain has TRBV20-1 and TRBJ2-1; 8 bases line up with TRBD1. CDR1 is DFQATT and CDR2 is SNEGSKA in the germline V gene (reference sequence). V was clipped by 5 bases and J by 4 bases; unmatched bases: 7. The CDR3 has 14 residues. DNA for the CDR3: TGCAGTGCTCGTCAGGGGGCGGGGTACAATGAGCAGTTCTTC. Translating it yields CSARQGAGYNEQFF.

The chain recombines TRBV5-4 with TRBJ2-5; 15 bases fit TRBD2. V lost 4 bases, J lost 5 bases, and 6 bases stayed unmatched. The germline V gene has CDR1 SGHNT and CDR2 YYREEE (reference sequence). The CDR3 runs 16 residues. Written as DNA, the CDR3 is TGTGCCAGCAGCCCCCGGACTAGCGGGAGGGGGGAGACCCAGTACTTC. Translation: CASSPRTSGRGETQYF.

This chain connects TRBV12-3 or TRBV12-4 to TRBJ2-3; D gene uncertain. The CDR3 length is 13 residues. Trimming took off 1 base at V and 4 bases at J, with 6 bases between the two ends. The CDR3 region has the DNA TGTGCCAGCAGTTTAGGTGAATCAGATACGCAGTATTTT. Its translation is CASSLGESDTQYF.

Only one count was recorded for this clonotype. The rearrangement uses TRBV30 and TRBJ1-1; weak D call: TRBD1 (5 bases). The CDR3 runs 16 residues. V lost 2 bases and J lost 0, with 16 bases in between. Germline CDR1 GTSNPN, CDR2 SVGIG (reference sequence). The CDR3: CAWSMRGPSMNTEAFF. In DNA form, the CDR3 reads TGTGCCTGGAGTATGAGGGGACCTTCTATGAACACTGAAGCTTTCTTT.

CDR3 sequence (DNA): TGTGCCAGCAGCCAATCAGGGGGGCAGTTCTTC. Amino acid sequence: CASSQSGGQFF. V usage is TRBV14 and J usage is TRBJ2-1; TRBD1 aligns across 7 bases. CDR3 length equals 11 residues. From germline, CDR1 is SGHDN and CDR2 FVKESK. V shed 2 bases, J shed 12 bases, and the junction held 1 base outside the gene matches.

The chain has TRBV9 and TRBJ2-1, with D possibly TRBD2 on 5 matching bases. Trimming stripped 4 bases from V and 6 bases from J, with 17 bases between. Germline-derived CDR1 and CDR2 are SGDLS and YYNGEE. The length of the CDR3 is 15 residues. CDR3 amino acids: CASSPVRRTSNEQFF. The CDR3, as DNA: TGTGCCAGCAGCCCTGTCCGGAGGACCTCCAATGAGCAGTTCTTC. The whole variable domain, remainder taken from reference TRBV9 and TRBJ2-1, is DSGVTQTPKHLITATGQRVTLRCSPRSGDLSVYWYQQSLDQGLQFLIQYYNGEERAKGNILERFSAQQFPDLHSELNLSSLELGDSALYFCASSPVRRTSNEQFFGPGTRLTVL.

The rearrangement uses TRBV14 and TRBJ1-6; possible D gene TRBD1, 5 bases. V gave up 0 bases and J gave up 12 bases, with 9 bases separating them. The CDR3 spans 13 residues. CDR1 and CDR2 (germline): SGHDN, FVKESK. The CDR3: CASSQDRVGPLHF. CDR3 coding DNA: TGTGCCAGCAGCCAAGACAGGGTAGGACCCCTCCACTTT.

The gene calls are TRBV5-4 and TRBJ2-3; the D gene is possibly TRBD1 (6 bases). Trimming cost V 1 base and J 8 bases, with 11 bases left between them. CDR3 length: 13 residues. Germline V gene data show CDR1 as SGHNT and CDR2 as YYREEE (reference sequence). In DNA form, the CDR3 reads TGTGCCAGCAGCTTGAGGGGGTCGACTACGCAGTATTTT. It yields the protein CASSLRGSTTQYF.

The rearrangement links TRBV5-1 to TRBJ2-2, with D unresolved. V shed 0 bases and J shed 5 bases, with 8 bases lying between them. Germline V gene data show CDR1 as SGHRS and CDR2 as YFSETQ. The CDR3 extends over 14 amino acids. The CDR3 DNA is TGCGCCAGCAGCTTGGGCCCGAGGACCGGGGAGCTGTTTTTT. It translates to CASSLGPRTGELFF.

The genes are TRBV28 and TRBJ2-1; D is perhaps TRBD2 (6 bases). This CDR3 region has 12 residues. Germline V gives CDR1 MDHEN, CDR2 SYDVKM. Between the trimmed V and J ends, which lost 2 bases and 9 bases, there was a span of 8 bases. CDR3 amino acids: CASSLAGSEQFF. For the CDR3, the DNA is TGTGCCAGCAGTTTAGCCGGGAGTGAGCAGTTCTTC.

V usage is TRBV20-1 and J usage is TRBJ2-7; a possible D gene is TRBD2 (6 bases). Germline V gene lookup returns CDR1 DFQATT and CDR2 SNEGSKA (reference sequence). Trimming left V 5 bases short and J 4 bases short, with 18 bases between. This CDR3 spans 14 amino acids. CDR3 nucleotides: TGCAGTGCTGAGGCTGGGACTGGCCGGTACGAGCAGTACTTC. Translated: CSAEAGTGRYEQYF.

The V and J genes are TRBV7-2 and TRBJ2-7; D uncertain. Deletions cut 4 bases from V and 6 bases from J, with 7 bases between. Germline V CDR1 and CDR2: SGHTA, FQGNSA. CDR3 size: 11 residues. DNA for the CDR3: TGTGCCAGCAGCTCCGGAATCGAGCAGTACTTC. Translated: CASSSGIEQYF. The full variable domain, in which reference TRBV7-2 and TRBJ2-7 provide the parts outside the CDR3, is GAGVSQSPSNKVTEKGKDVELRCDPISGHTALYWYRQSLGQGLEFLIYFQGNSAPDKSGLPSDRFSAERTGGSVSTLTIQRTQQEDSAVYLCASSSGIEQYFGPGTRLTVT.

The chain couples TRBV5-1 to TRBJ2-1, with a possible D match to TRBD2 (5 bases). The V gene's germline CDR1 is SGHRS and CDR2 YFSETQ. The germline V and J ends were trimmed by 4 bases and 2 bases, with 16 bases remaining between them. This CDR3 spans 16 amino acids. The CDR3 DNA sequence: TGCGCCAGCAGCCCCCCGCGAGACTACGCCTACAATGAGCAGTTCTTC. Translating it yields CASSPPRDYAYNEQFF.

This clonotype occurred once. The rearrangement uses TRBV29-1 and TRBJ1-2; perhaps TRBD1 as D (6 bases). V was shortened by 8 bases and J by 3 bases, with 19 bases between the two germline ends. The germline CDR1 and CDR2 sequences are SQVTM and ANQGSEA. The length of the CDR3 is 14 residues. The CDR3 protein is CSTAAGTIDYGYTF. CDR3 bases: TGCAGCACCGCCGCCGGGACAATCGACTATGGCTACACCTTC.

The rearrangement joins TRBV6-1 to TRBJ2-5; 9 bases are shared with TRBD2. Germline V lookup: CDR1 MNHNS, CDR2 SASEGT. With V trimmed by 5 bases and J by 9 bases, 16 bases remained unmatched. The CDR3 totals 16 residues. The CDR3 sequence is CASSKSIAGAPRAQYF. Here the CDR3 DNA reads TGTGCCAGCAGTAAAAGTATAGCGGGGGCCCCCAGGGCCCAGTACTTC.

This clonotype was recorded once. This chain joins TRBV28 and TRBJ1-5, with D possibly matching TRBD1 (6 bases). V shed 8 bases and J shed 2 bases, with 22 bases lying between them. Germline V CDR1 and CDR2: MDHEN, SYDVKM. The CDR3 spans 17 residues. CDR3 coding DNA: TGTGCCAGCTCCTCCCCGGGGGCGGCGATAGGCAATCAGCCCCAGCATTTT. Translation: CASSSPGAAIGNQPQHF.

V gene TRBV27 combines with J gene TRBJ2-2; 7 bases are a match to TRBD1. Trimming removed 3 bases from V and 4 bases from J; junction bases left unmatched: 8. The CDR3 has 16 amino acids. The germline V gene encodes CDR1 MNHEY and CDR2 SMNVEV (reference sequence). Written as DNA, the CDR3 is TGTGCCAGCAGTTTGACTAAGCCAGGGGGCACCGGGGAGCTGTTTTTT. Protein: CASSLTKPGGTGELFF.

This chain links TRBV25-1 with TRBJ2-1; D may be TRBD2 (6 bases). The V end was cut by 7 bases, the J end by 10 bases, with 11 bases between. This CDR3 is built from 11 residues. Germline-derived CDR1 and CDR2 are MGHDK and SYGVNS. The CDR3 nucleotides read TGTGCCAGCAAGTCGGCGGGAGAGCAGTTCTTC. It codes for CASKSAGEQFF.

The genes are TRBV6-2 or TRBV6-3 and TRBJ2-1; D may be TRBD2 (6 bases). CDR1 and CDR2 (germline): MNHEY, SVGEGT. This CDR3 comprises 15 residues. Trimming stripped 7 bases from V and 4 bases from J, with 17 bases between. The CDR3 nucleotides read TGTGCCAGCACTTGGGACTCCCGTTTGTACAATGAGCAGTTCTTC. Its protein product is CASTWDSRLYNEQFF.

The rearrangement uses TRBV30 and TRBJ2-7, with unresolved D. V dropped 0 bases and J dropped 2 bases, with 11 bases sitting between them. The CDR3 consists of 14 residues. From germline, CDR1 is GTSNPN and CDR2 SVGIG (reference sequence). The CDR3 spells CAWSVGGSAYEQYF. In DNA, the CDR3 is TGTGCCTGGAGTGTAGGTGGTTCCGCCTACGAGCAGTACTTC. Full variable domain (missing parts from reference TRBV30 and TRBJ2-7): SQTIHQWPATLVQPVGSPLSLECTVEGTSNPNLYWYRQAAGRGLQLLFYSVGIGQISSEVPQNLSASRPQDRQFILSSKKLLLSDSGFYLCAWSVGGSAYEQYFGPGTRLTVT.

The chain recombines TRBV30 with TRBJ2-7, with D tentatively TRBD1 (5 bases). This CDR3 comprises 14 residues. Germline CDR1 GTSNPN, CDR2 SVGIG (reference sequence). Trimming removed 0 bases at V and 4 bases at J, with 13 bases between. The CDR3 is CAWSVAQGFYEQYF. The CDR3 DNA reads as TGTGCCTGGAGTGTGGCCCAGGGTTTTTACGAGCAGTACTTC.

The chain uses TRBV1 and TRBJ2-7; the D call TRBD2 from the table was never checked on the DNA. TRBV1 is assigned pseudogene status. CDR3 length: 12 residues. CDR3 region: CTNRDSSYEQYF. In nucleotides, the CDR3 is TGCACCAACCGGGACTCCTCCTACGAGCAGTACTTC.

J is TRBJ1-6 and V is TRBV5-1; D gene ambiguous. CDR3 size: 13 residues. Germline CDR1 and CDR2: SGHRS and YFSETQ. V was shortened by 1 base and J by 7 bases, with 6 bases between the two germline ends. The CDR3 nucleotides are TGCGCCAGCAGCTTGACGGGGAATTCACCCCTCCACTTT. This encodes CASSLTGNSPLHF.

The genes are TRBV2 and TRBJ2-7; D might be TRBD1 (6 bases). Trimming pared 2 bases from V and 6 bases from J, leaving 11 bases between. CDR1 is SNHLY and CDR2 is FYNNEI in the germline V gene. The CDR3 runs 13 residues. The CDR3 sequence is CASSETGLSEQYF. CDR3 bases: TGTGCCAGCAGTGAAACAGGGCTGTCCGAGCAGTACTTC.

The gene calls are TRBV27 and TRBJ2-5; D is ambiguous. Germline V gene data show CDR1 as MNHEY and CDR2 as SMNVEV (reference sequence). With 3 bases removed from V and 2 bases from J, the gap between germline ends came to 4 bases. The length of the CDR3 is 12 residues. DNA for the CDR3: TGTGCCAGCAGTTTGTGGCAAGAGACCCAGTACTTC. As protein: CASSLWQETQYF.

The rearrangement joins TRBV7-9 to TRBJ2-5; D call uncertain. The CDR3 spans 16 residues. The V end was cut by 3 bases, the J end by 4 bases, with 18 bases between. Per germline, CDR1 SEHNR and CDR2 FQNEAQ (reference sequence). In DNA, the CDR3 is TGTGCCAGCAGCTTTCGTATCGGAGCGTCCAGAGAGACCCAGTACTTC. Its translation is CASSFRIGASRETQYF.